The following is a TCR beta chain sequence with its context. The target of this receptor is not known. Nothing much larger sits one base from this clone, and base qualities are not available. This sample stems from a study of blood T cell repertoires in COVID-19 (TCRdb year 2020). Background on the whole study: The collaborator samples originated in the United States, Italy and Spain and spanned the acute and convalescent phases of COVID-19. Where available, HLA class I and class II types were taken from metadata supplied by the sample provider and were not determined by assay-based typing. A freely available public database, intended as a resource for researchers studying the immune response to SARS-CoV-2, is where the repertoires were released. The dataset comprised deeply sampled blood TCRbeta repertoires from subjects exposed to, actively infected with, or recovered from COVID-19. Samples were obtained from the ongoing ImmuneRACE study (first 160 participants) and from 1,000 to 1,500 subjects provided by 6 global collaborators. The prospective study material was composed of cDNA or gDNA derived from T cells, B-cell-depleted T cells, or PBMCs. Nearly every sample came with metadata listing a de-identified subject ID, COVID-19 status, age in years and sex. The paper's findings and limits, for the study overall: The amount of clinical and demographic metadata varied by source and participant and was provided uncurated.

Each collaborating institution followed its own protocols to collect whole blood in K2EDTA tubes. Collaborator samples were shipped for TCRbeta analysis as frozen whole blood, isolated PBMCs, or DNA extracted from either sample type. The CDR3 holds 13 amino acids from the cysteine to the phenylalanine. The CDR3 DNA has 39 bases and is translated from base 1. The V end loses 2 bases and the J end loses 6 bases, and a stretch of 11 bases separates them. According to the germline V gene, CDR1 reads SGHRS and CDR2 reads YFSETQ. TCRbeta CDR3 regions were amplified from genomic DNA using the immunoSEQ Assay, a bias-controlled multiplex PCR. On the study's bioinformatics: Within the assay, amplification of reference gene primers was used to estimate how many nucleated cells each sample contained. To quantify the absolute abundance of each unique TCRbeta CDR3 rearrangement, sequence reads were collapsed and filtered. For each sample, productive Simpson clonality was calculated by taking the square root of Simpson's diversity index across productive rearrangements. Sourced from immuneACCESS, this table was stored by TCRdb with only in-frame sequences that have V and J called. A share of the clones is absent; for the studies checked, an unresolved V gene accounts for under half, and the remainder has no known explanation. V and J calls and clone size are copied from that table; D and trimming were computed from the DNA. The sample records 310,000 or so clones, around nine tenths of which are singletons. The ten largest clones take up 1% of the sample.

This clonotype was obtained from a man aged 45-65 years with active or convalescent COVID-19. The sequenced material came from peripheral blood. Rearrangement joined TRBV5-1 to TRBJ1-1, and possibly TRBD1, on 5 matching bases. The nucleotide sequence reads TGCGCCAGCAGCTTCGGCAGGGATTCTGAAGCTTTCTTT. The translation is CASSFGRDSEAFF.